There are many counts of the clone carrying this T cell receptor beta chain. Its target is not known. The sample originates from a study of T cell repertoires in cytomegalovirus infection. TCRdb ran MiXCR on the reads and lists one entry per CDR3 protein. This table holds around 280,000 distinct CDR3 sequences, roughly 9.3% found once. Whole-study results and caveats: CMV-specific HLA-C-restricted TCR beta clonotypes dominated the ex vivo response.

CDR1 and CDR2 (germline): SNHLY, FYNNEI. The CDR3 spans 13 residues. Between the trimmed V and J ends, which lost 0 bases and 4 bases, there was a span of 6 bases. This sequence originates from a human donor in good health (CMV status not recorded). Some clones in this sample may be carry-over from other donors' samples. The chain employs TRBV2 and TRBJ1-2; no clear D gene. The material sequenced was PBMCs. The CDR3 protein is CASSEARAYGYTF. CDR3 DNA: TGTGCCAGCAGTGAAGCCCGGGCCTATGGCTACACCTTC. Filled out from reference TRBV2 and TRBJ1-2, the complete variable domain reads EPEVTQTPSHQVTQMGQEVILRCVPISNHLYFYWYRQILGQKVEFLVSFYNNEISEKSEIFDDQFSVERPDGSNFTLKIRSTKLEDSAMYFCASSEARAYGYTFGSGTRLTVV.